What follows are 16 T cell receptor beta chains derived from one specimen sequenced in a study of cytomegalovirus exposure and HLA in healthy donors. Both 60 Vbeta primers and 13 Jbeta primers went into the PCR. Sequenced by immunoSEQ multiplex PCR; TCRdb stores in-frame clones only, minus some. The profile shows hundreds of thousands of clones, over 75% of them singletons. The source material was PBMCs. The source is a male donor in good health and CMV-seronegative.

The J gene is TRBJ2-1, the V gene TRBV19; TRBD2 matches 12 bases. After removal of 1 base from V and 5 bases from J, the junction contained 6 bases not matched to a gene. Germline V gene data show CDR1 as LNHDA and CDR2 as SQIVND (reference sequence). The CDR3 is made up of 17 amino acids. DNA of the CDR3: TGTGCCAGTAGTATAGTTGTACTAGCGGGAGGTAACAATGAGCAGTTCTTC. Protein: CASSIVVLAGGNNEQFF.

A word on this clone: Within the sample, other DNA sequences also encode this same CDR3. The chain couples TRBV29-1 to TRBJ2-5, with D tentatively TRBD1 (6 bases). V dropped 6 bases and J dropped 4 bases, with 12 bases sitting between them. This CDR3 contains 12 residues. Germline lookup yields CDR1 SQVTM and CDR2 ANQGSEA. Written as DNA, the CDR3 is TGCAGCGTATACAGGGTTGGAGAGACCCAGTACTTC. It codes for CSVYRVGETQYF.

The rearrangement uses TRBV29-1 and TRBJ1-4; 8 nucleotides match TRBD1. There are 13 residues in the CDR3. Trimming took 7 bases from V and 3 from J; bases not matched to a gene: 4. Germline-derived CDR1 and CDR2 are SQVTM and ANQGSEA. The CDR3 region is CSAPDRANEKLFF. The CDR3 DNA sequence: TGCAGCGCCCCGGACAGGGCTAATGAAAAACTGTTTTTT.

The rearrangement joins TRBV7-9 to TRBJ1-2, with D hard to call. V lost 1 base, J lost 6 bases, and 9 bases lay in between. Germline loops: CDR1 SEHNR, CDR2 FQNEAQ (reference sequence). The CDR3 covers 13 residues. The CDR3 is CASSLDRRNGYTF. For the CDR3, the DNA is TGTGCCAGCAGCTTAGATCGGAGGAATGGCTACACCTTC.

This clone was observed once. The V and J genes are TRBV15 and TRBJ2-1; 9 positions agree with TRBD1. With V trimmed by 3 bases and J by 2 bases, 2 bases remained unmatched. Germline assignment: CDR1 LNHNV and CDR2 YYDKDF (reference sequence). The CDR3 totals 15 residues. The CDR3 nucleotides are TGTGCCACCAGCAGGGACAGGGGACCCTACAATGAGCAGTTCTTC. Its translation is CATSRDRGPYNEQFF.

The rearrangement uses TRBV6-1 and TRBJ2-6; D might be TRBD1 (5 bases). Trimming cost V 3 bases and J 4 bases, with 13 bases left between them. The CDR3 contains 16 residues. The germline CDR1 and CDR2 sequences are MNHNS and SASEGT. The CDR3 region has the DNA TGTGCCAGCAGTGAGACAGTTGCTTTGGGGGCCAACGTCCTGACTTTC. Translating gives CASSETVALGANVLTF.

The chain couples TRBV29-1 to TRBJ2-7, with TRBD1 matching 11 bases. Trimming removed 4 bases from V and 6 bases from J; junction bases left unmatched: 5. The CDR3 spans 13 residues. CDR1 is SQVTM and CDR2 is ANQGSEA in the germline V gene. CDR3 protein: CSVVRTGGVEQYF. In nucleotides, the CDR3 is TGCAGCGTTGTGAGGACAGGGGGCGTCGAGCAGTACTTC.

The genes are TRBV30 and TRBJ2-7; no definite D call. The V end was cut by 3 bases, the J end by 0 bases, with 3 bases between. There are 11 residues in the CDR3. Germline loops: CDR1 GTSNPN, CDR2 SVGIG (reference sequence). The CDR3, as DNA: TGTGCCTGGAGGGCCTCCTACGAGCAGTACTTC. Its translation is CAWRASYEQYF.

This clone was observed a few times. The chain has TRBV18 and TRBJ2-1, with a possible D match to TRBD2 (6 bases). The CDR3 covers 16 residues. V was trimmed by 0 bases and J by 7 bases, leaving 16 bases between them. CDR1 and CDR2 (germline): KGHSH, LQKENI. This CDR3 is CASSPPPGLGGNEQFF. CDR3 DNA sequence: TGTGCCAGCTCACCACCCCCCGGGTTGGGGGGAAATGAGCAGTTCTTC.

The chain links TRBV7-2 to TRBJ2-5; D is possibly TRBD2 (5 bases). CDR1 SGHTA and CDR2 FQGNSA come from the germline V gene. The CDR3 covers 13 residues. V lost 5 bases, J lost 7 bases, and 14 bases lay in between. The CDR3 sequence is CASSPRADRTQYF. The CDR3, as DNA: TGTGCCAGCAGCCCACGAGCGGACCGGACCCAGTACTTC.

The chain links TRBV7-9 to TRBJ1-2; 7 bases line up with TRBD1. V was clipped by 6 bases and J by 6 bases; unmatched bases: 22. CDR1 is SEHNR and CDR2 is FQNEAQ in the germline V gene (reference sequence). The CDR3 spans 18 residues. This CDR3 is CASSRLEGAAYQRDGYTF. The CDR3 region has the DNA TGTGCCAGCAGTCGACTTGAGGGGGCAGCGTATCAGCGGGATGGCTACACCTTC.

For the CDR3, the DNA is TGTGCCAGCAGCTCCCCAGGGAACTATGGCTACACCTTC. Translation gives CASSSPGNYGYTF. The V gene is TRBV11-2, the J gene TRBJ1-2; D may be TRBD1 (5 bases). V was shortened by 4 bases and J by 2 bases, with 8 bases between the two germline ends. Germline V gene lookup returns CDR1 SGHAT and CDR2 FQNNGV. The CDR3 consists of 13 residues.

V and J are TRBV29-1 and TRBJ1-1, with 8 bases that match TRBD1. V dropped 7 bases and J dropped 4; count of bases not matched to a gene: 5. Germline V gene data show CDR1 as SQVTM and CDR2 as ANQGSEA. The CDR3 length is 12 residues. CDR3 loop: CSAPDRATEAFF. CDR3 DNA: TGCAGCGCCCCGGACAGGGCCACTGAAGCTTTCTTT.

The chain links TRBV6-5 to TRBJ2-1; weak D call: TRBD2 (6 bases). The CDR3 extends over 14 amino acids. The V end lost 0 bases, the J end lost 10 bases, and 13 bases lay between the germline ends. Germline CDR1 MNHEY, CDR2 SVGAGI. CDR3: CASSYSPGTHEQFF. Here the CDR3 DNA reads TGTGCCAGCAGTTACTCCCCCGGGACTCACGAGCAGTTCTTC.

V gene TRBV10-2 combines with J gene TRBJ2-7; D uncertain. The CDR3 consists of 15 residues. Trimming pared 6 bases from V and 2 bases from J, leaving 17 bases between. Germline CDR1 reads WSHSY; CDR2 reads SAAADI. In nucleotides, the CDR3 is TGCGCCAGCAGAAATCTTTACGGAGCTACCTACGAGCAGTACTTC. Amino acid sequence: CASRNLYGATYEQYF.

The CDR3 DNA reads as TGTGCCAGCAGCCCAAGGACAGGCCCAGTCATAGCGGGGGTCTACGAGCAGTACTTC. Translated, it gives CASSPRTGPVIAGVYEQYF. The chain joins TRBV7-9 to TRBJ2-7; 9 positions match TRBD2. This CDR3 region has 19 residues. Per the germline V gene, CDR1 is SEHNR and CDR2 is FQNEAQ (reference sequence). The ends lost 5 bases at V and 3 bases at J; junction bases unmatched: 20.